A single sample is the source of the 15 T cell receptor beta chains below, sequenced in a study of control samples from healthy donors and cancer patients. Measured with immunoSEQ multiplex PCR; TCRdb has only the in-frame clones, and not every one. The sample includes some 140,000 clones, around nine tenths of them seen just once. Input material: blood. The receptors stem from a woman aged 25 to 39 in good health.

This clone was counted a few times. The CDR3: CASSLTDSSDGKKLFF. In DNA, the CDR3 is TGTGCCAGCTCACTGACCGACAGCTCCGACGGGAAAAAACTGTTTTTT. The chain uses TRBV18 and TRBJ1-4; a possible D gene is TRBD1 (5 bases). The CDR3 runs 16 residues. V lost 4 bases to trimming and J lost 9 bases, with 21 bases between them. Germline V gene lookup returns CDR1 KGHSH and CDR2 LQKENI. Full variable domain (remainder filled in from reference TRBV18 and TRBJ1-4): NAGVMQNPRHLVRRRGQEARLRCSPMKGHSHVYWYRQLPEEGLKFMVYLQKENIIDESGMPKERFSAEFPKEGPSILRIQQVVRGDSAAYFCASSLTDSSDGKKLFFGSGTQLSVL.

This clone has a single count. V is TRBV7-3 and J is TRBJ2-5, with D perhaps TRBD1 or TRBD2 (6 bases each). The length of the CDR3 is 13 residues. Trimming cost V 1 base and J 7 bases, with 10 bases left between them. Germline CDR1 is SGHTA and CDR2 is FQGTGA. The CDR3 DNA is TGTGCCAGCAGCTTAAGAGAGGGGGGGACCCAGTACTTC. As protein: CASSLREGGTQYF.

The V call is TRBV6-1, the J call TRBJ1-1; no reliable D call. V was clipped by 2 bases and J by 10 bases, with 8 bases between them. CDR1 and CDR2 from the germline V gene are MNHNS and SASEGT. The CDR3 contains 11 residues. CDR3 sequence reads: CASSETLVAFF. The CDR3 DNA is TGTGCCAGCAGTGAAACCCTAGTAGCTTTCTTT.

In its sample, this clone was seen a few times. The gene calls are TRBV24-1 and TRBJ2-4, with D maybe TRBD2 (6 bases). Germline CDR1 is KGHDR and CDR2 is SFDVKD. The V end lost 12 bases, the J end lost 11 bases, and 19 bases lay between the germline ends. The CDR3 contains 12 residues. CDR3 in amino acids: CAAQPLALLQYF. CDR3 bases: TGTGCCGCCCAACCACTAGCCTTGCTTCAGTACTTC.

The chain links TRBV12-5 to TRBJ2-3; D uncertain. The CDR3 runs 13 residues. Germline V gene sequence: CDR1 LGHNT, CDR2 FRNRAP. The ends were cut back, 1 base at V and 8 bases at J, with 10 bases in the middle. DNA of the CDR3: TGTGCTAGTGGTTTGGCCGAGATGGGTACGCAGTATTTT. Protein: CASGLAEMGTQYF.

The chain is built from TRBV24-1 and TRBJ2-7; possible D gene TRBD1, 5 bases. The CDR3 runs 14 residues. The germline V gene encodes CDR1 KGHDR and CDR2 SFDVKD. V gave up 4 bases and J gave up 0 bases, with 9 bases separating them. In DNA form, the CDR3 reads TGTGCCACCAGTGAGTCGACAGTCTCCTACGAGCAGTACTTC. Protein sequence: CATSESTVSYEQYF.

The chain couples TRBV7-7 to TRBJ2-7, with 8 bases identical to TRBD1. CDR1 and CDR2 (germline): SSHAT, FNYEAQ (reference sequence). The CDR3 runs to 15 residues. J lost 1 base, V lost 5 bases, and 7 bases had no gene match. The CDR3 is CASSPRTGKSYEQYF. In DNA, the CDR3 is TGTGCCAGCAGCCCACGGACAGGGAAATCCTACGAGCAGTACTTC.

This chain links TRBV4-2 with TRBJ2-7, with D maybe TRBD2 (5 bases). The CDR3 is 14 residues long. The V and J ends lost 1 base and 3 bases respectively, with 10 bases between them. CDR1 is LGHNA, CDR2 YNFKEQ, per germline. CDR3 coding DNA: TGTGCCAGCAGCCAAGGGGGAGACCTCTACGAGCAGTACTTC. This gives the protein CASSQGGDLYEQYF.

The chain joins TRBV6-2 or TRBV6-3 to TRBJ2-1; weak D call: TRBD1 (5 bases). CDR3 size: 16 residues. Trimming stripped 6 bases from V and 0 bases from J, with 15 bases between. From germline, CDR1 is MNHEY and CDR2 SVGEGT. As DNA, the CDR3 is TGTGCCAGCAGCACCTCCTGGGGCTACTCCTACAATGAGCAGTTCTTC. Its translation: CASSTSWGYSYNEQFF.

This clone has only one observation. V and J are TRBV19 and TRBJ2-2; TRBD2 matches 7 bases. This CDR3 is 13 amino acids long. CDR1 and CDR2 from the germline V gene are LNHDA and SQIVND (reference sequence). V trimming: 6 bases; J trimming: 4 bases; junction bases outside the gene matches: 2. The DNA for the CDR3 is TGTGCCAGTAGGCTAGCGGCCACCGGGGAGCTGTTTTTT. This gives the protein CASRLAATGELFF.

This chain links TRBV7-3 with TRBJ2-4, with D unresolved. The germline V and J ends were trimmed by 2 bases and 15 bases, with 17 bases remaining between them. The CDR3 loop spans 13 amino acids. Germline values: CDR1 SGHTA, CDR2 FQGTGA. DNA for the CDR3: TGTGCCAGCAGCTTACCTGGACCCTCGGCTCGGTACTTC. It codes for CASSLPGPSARYF.

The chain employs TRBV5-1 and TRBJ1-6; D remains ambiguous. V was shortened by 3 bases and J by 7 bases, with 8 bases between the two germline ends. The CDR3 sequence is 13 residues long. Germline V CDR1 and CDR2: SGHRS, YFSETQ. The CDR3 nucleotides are TGCGCCAGCAGCTCCCAGACCAATTCACCCCTCCACTTT. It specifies CASSSQTNSPLHF.

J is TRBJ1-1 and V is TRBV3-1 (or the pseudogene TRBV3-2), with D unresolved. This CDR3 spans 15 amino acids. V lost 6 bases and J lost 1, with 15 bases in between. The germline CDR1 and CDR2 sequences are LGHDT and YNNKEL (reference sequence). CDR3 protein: CASRLYKGGNTEAFF. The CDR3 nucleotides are TGTGCCAGCAGGCTTTACAAGGGCGGGAACACTGAAGCTTTCTTT.

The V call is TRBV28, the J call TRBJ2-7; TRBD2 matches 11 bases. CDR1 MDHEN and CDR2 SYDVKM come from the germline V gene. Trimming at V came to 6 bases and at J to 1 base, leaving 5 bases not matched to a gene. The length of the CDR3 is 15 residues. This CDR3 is CASRVRLAGSYEQYF. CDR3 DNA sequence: TGTGCCAGCAGAGTGAGACTAGCGGGATCCTACGAGCAGTACTTC.

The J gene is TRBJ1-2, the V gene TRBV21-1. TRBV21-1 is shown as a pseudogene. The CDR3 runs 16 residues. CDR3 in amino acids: CASPLRGGWANYGYTF. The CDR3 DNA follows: TGTGCCAGCCCCCTAAGGGGGGGGTGGGCTAACTATGGCTACACCTTC.